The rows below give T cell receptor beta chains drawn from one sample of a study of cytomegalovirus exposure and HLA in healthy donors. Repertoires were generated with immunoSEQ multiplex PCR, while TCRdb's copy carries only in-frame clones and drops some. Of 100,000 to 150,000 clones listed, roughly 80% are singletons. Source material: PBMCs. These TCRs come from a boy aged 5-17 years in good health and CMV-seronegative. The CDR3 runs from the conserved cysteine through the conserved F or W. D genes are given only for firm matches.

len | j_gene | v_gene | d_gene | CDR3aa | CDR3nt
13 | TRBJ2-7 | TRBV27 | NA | CASSLTGMDEQYF | TGTGCCAGCAGTTTAACAGGGATGGACGAGCAGTACTTC
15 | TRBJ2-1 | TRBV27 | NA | CASGMTRQAYNEQFF | TGTGCCAGCGGGATGACCCGACAGGCCTACAATGAGCAGTTCTTC
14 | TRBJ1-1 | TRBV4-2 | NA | CASSETQGNTEAFF | TGTGCCAGCAGCGAAACTCAGGGGAACACTGAAGCTTTCTTT
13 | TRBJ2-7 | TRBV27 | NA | CASSSGVAYEQYF | TGTGCCAGCAGTTCAGGGGTCGCCTACGAGCAGTACTTC
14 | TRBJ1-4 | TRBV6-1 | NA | CASRGGLINEKLFF | TGTGCCAGCAGGGGGGGACTGATAAATGAAAAACTGTTTTTT
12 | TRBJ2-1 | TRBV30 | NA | CAWTESYNEQFF | TGTGCCTGGACGGAGTCCTACAATGAGCAGTTCTTC
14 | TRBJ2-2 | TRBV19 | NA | CASSPERVTGELFF | TGTGCCAGTAGCCCCGAGAGGGTCACCGGGGAGCTGTTTTTT
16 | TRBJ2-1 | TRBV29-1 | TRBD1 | CSVDVFGQGSKDEQFF | TGCAGCGTTGACGTATTTGGACAGGGGAGTAAGGATGAGCAGTTCTTC
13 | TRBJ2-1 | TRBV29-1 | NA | CSVKRESNNEQFF | TGCAGCGTGAAGCGAGAATCCAACAATGAGCAGTTCTTC
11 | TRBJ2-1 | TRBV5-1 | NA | CASSFGQGWVF | TGCGCCAGCAGCTTCGGGCAGGGGTGGGTCTTC
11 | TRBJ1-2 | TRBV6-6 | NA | CASSSVYGYTF | TGTGCCAGCAGTTCCGTCTATGGCTACACCTTC
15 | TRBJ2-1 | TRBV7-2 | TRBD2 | CASSFLAGSYNEQFF | TGTGCCAGCAGCTTCCTAGCGGGTTCCTACAATGAGCAGTTCTTC
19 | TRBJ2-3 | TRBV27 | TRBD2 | CASSPNGLAGGPGKDTQYF | TGTGCCAGCAGTCCGAACGGACTAGCGGGAGGGCCGGGAAAAGATACGCAGTATTTT